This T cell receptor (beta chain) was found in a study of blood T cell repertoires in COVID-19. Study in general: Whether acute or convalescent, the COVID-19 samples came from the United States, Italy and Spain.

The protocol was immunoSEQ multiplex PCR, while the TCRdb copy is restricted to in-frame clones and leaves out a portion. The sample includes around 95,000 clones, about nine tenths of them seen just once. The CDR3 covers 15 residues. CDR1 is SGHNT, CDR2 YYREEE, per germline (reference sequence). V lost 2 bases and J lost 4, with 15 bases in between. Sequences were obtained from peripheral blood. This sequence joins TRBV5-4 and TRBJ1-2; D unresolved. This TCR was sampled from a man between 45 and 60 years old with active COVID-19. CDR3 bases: TGTGCCAGCAGCTTCTCTTCGGCCGGAGGCTATGGCTACACCTTC. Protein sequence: CASSFSSAGGYGYTF.